This TCR beta chain was identified in a study of blood T cell repertoires in COVID-19. Study as a whole: The United States, Italy and Spain provided the acute and convalescent COVID-19 samples.

Authors' data handling: Reference gene primer amplification yielded estimated nucleated cell counts. The repertoire was sequenced with immunoSEQ multiplex PCR; TCRdb's copy has only in-frame clones and lacks some. Clone size and V and J calls were adopted from that table, with D and trimming inferred from the DNA. This table has 220,000 or so clones, more than 75% appearing once. Followed longitudinally, the Seattle patients had been enrolled during active infection. The CDR3 has 14 residues. V gave up 1 base and J gave up 0 bases, with 4 bases separating them. CDR1 and CDR2 (germline): SEHNR, FQNEAQ (reference sequence).

The specimen sequenced was peripheral blood. The TCR comes from a woman aged 80 or older with COVID-19, enrolled during active disease. The chain recombines TRBV7-9 with TRBJ1-3; D not certain. The CDR3 sequence: CASSLGISGNTIYF. CDR3 DNA: TGTGCCAGCAGCTTAGGTATCTCTGGAAACACCATATATTTT.